One sample yielded the 25 T cell receptor beta chains listed below, sequenced in a study of cytomegalovirus exposure and HLA in healthy donors. The PCR employed 60 Vbeta primers together with 13 Jbeta primers. Clones were read by immunoSEQ multiplex PCR, and TCRdb kept only the in-frame ones, dropping some. This table has about 150,000 clones, over 65% appearing once. The sample was PBMCs. These receptors originate from a woman aged 40 to 50 in good health and CMV-seronegative.

The chain is built from TRBV6-5 and TRBJ2-1; weak D call: TRBD2 (5 bases). Per germline, CDR1 MNHEY and CDR2 SVGAGI. Trimming shortened V by 7 bases and J by 0 bases, and 7 bases separated the two germline ends. CDR3 length: 13 amino acids. The CDR3: CASMAGSYNEQFF. The CDR3 bases are TGTGCCAGCATGGCGGGCTCCTACAATGAGCAGTTCTTC.

V is TRBV2 and J is TRBJ2-7; 7 bases align to TRBD1. Germline values: CDR1 SNHLY, CDR2 FYNNEI. The V gene end was trimmed by 6 bases and the J gene end by 11 bases; junction bases not matched to a gene: 7. There are 11 residues in the CDR3. In DNA form, the CDR3 reads TGTGCCAGCAGGGTAGGGACAGTCGAGTACTTC. It translates to CASRVGTVEYF.

This clone was detected once. This rearrangement joins TRBV7-2 to TRBJ2-2, with D perhaps matching TRBD1 (6 bases). Trimming left V 5 bases short and J 5 bases short, with 12 bases between. This CDR3 contains 14 residues. The germline V gene encodes CDR1 SGHTA and CDR2 FQGNSA. Written as DNA, the CDR3 is TGTGCCAGCAGCCATAGACAGGCAACCGGGGAGCTGTTTTTT. This translates into CASSHRQATGELFF.

This chain joins TRBV18 and TRBJ2-3; the match to TRBD2 covers 14 bases. CDR1 is KGHSH, CDR2 LQKENI, per germline. Trimming took 3 bases from V and 1 from J; bases not matched to a gene: 0. The CDR3 extends over 16 amino acids. In nucleotides, the CDR3 is TGTGCCAGCTCACCGGGACTAGCGGGGGGCACAGATACGCAGTATTTT. Translating gives CASSPGLAGGTDTQYF.

The DNA for the CDR3 is TGTGCCAGCACAATCCGGGGGGCCAACACCGGGGAGCTGTTTTTT. This gives the protein CASTIRGANTGELFF. The chain employs TRBV11-2 and TRBJ2-2; TRBD2 might be the D (7 bases). Trimming cost V 7 bases and J 2 bases, with 14 bases left between them. In germline, CDR1 is SGHAT, CDR2 FQNNGV. The CDR3 is made up of 15 amino acids.

J is TRBJ2-1 and V is TRBV11-3; 8 bases fit TRBD2. The ends lost 0 bases at V and 7 bases at J; junction bases unmatched: 5. From germline, CDR1 is SGHNT and CDR2 YENEEA. CDR3 length equals 15 residues. CDR3 DNA: TGTGCCAGCAGCTTAGATCTTGGCGGGAGGAATGAGCAGTTCTTC. Its translation is CASSLDLGGRNEQFF.

Points on this clone: This specimen includes other DNA sequences encoding the same CDR3. The chain links TRBV20-1 to TRBJ1-1, with 9 nucleotides matching TRBD1. Germline V lookup: CDR1 DFQATT, CDR2 SNEGSKA (reference sequence). Trimming took 6 bases from V and 5 from J; bases not matched to a gene: 1. This CDR3 comprises 11 residues. DNA for the CDR3: TGCAGTGCAGACAGGGGGACTGAAGCTTTCTTT. Translating gives CSADRGTEAFF.

This sequence joins TRBV5-1 and TRBJ2-5; 9 bases map to TRBD2. Unmatched junction bases numbered 16, after V lost 3 bases and J lost 1 base. The CDR3 runs 19 residues. Germline V CDR1 and CDR2: SGHRS, YFSETQ. DNA of the CDR3: TGCGCCAGCAGCTCCCCCATGGGCGGGGGGGCTTCCTCCCAAGAGACCCAGTACTTC. Its protein is CASSSPMGGGASSQETQYF.

In this sample, this clone turned up once. This chain connects TRBV2 to TRBJ1-2; maybe TRBD1 (5 bases). This CDR3 has 14 amino acids. Germline V gene sequence: CDR1 SNHLY, CDR2 FYNNEI. V lost 4 bases, J lost 3 bases, and 12 bases lay in between. The CDR3 nucleotides read TGTGCCAGCAGTGCAGGGCAGGTCTACTATGGCTACACCTTC. This sequence encodes CASSAGQVYYGYTF.

This clone turned up a few times. This chain connects TRBV7-9 to TRBJ1-5; unclear D gene. The CDR3 totals 14 residues. The V end was cut by 1 base, the J end by 5 bases, with 9 bases between. Germline-derived CDR1 and CDR2 are SEHNR and FQNEAQ (reference sequence). CDR3 DNA: TGTGCCAGCAGCTTAGGTGGAGATCATCAGCCCCAGCATTTT. It is translated as CASSLGGDHQPQHF.

The CDR3 is CASSLWRGQDGYTF. CDR3 nucleotide sequence: TGCGCCAGCAGCTTATGGAGGGGACAGGATGGCTACACCTTC. This chain connects TRBV5-1 to TRBJ1-2; TRBD1 agrees at 8 bases. After removal of 2 bases from V and 6 bases from J, the junction contained 6 bases not matched to a gene. The CDR3 has 14 amino acids. Germline V gene data show CDR1 as SGHRS and CDR2 as YFSETQ.

The gene calls are TRBV30 and TRBJ2-2; D call uncertain. The germline V gene has CDR1 GTSNPN and CDR2 SVGIG (reference sequence). Trimming pared 4 bases from V and 7 bases from J, leaving 10 bases between. The CDR3 has 12 residues. The chain's CDR3 is CAWTSYNGELFF. The DNA of the CDR3 is TGTGCCTGGACCTCCTATAACGGGGAGCTGTTTTTT.

This clone was observed a handful of times. This chain connects TRBV5-1 to TRBJ2-7; 7 nucleotides agree with TRBD1. The CDR3 has 17 residues. Per germline, CDR1 SGHRS and CDR2 YFSETQ. The junction had 15 bases not matched to a gene; V was cut back by 6 bases and J by 0 bases. CDR3 amino acids: CASIDRDSPSSSYEQYF. The CDR3 coding sequence is TGCGCCAGCATCGACCGGGACAGTCCTAGTAGCTCCTACGAGCAGTACTTC.

The chain employs TRBV5-1 and TRBJ2-7; TRBD2 matches at 7 bases. In germline, CDR1 is SGHRS, CDR2 YFSETQ. The CDR3 spans 15 residues. Unmatched junction bases numbered 3, after V lost 0 bases and J lost 0 bases. CDR3 in amino acids: CASSLGLANSYEQYF. In DNA, the CDR3 is TGCGCCAGCAGCTTGGGACTAGCCAACTCCTACGAGCAGTACTTC.

The rearrangement joins TRBV27 to TRBJ2-7; D is possibly TRBD1 (6 bases). Germline CDR1 and CDR2: MNHEY and SMNVEV (reference sequence). Trimming pared 8 bases from V and 1 base from J, leaving 9 bases between. The CDR3 has 12 amino acids. The CDR3 DNA follows: TGTGCCAGCGGCGACAGGTCCTACGAGCAGTACTTC. Its protein is CASGDRSYEQYF.

The CDR3 reads CAISESHSGLKYF. CDR3 bases: TGTGCCATCAGTGAGTCGCATAGCGGGCTGAAGTACTTC. This rearrangement joins TRBV10-3 to TRBJ2-7; 7 bases line up with TRBD2. The V and J ends lost 0 bases and 11 bases, in that order; junction bases with no gene match: 7. Germline CDR1 reads ENHRY; CDR2 reads SYGVKD. The CDR3 length is 13 residues.

The chain employs TRBV10-2 and TRBJ2-2; weak D call: TRBD1 (6 bases). Trimming took off 9 bases at V and 7 bases at J, with 9 bases between the two ends. CDR3 length equals 11 residues. Germline assignment: CDR1 WSHSY and CDR2 SAAADI. The CDR3 region has the DNA TGCGCCAGTACAGGGAGCGGGGAGCTGTTTTTT. Translated, it gives CASTGSGELFF.

This chain joins TRBV2 and TRBJ2-3, with D tentatively TRBD1 (6 bases). Per the germline V gene, CDR1 is SNHLY and CDR2 is FYNNEI. The CDR3 totals 15 residues. The ends were cut back, 6 bases at V and 6 bases at J, with 19 bases in the middle. CDR3 in amino acids: CASRSWGRGRDTQYF. The CDR3 region has the DNA TGTGCCAGCAGGAGTTGGGGCAGGGGAAGGGATACGCAGTATTTT.

CDR3 in amino acids: CASSPSRTSGGIQYEQYF. CDR3 nucleotides: TGTGCCAGCAGCCCGTCTCGGACTAGCGGGGGGATCCAATACGAGCAGTACTTC. The V and J genes are TRBV7-9 and TRBJ2-7; 14 positions match TRBD2. Trimming at V came to 5 bases and at J to 4 bases, leaving 13 bases not matched to a gene. Germline assignment: CDR1 SEHNR and CDR2 FQNEAQ (reference sequence). The CDR3 is 18 residues long.

V gene TRBV30 combines with J gene TRBJ1-4; D is possibly TRBD1 (6 bases). Germline V gene sequence: CDR1 GTSNPN, CDR2 SVGIG (reference sequence). This CDR3 contains 14 residues. Trimming took 3 bases from V and 4 from J, leaving 12 bases between them. The CDR3 sequence is CAWRGWGLNEKLFF. The CDR3, as DNA: TGTGCCTGGAGAGGATGGGGGCTTAATGAAAAACTGTTTTTT.

The chain carries TRBV11-3 and TRBJ2-1; 7 bases fit TRBD1. The V and J ends lost 1 base and 5 bases, in that order; junction bases with no gene match: 2. The CDR3 sequence is 14 residues long. CDR1 and CDR2 from the germline V gene are SGHNT and YENEEA. This chain's CDR3 is CASSLGGTDNEQFF. DNA of the CDR3: TGTGCCAGCAGCTTAGGGGGGACAGACAATGAGCAGTTCTTC.

As DNA, the CDR3 is TGTGCCAGTAGTGGGTCCCCGGGGGATGAAAAACTGTTTTTT. Its translation: CASSGSPGDEKLFF. The chain carries TRBV19 and TRBJ1-4, with D perhaps matching TRBD1 (5 bases). The germline gives CDR1 LNHDA, CDR2 SQIVND (reference sequence). The CDR3 length is 14 residues. Trimming took 5 bases from V and 6 from J, leaving 13 bases between them.

V usage is TRBV28 and J usage is TRBJ1-2; D is undetermined. From germline, CDR1 is MDHEN and CDR2 SYDVKM. Trimming shortened V by 6 bases and J by 5 bases, and 16 bases separated the two germline ends. The CDR3 has 14 amino acids. CDR3 nucleotide sequence: TGTGCCAGCAGACTCCCGGGGAGGACTTATGGCTACACCTTC. It specifies CASRLPGRTYGYTF.

V gene TRBV5-6 combines with J gene TRBJ2-4, with TRBD2 matching over 7 bases. Germline values: CDR1 SGHDT, CDR2 YYEEEE. CDR3 length: 16 residues. After removal of 2 bases from V and 0 bases from J, the junction contained 5 bases not matched to a gene. The chain's CDR3 is CASSLYLAGAKNIQYF. The CDR3 DNA reads TGTGCCAGCAGCTTATACTTAGCGGGAGCCAAAAACATTCAGTACTTC. Together with reference TRBV5-6 and TRBJ2-4, the CDR3 gives the full variable domain: DAGVTQSPTHLIKTRGQQVTLRCSPKSGHDTVSWYQQALGQGPQFIFQYYEEEERQRGNFPDRFSGHQFPNYSSELNVNALLLGDSALYLCASSLYLAGAKNIQYFGAGTRLSVL.

About this clone: At one of its ends the junction is not consistent with the germline gene, which may arise from a read error. This chain links TRBV5-4 with TRBJ2-7; D might be TRBD2 (6 bases). The germline V gene has CDR1 SGHNT and CDR2 YYREEE (reference sequence). CDR3 size: 13 residues. The CDR3 nucleotides are TGTGCCGGCAGCTTTCCGGGAGTCAACGAGCAGTACTTC. It translates to CAGSFPGVNEQYF.